Shown below are 10 T cell receptor beta chains from a single sample sequenced in a study of blood T cell repertoires in COVID-19. The repertoire was sequenced with immunoSEQ multiplex PCR; TCRdb's copy has only in-frame clones and lacks some. The sample lists some 340,000 clones, 85% occurring once. Material: peripheral blood. Every receptor here comes from a woman between 18 and 29 years old with acute or convalescent COVID-19.

The genes are TRBV2 and TRBJ1-1; 9 nucleotides agree with TRBD1. In germline, CDR1 is SNHLY, CDR2 FYNNEI. The CDR3 totals 13 residues. V was pared by 7 bases and J by 7 bases, with 7 bases of the junction left unmatched. The CDR3 reads CASTRTGVGEAFF. CDR3 DNA: TGTGCCAGCACGAGGACAGGGGTAGGTGAAGCTTTCTTT.

The chain employs TRBV18 and TRBJ2-1; D is undetermined. Germline V gives CDR1 KGHSH, CDR2 LQKENI. V lost 5 bases to trimming and J lost 2 bases, with 7 bases between them. The CDR3 loop spans 13 amino acids. Here the CDR3 reads CASSGTAYNEQFF. In DNA, the CDR3 is TGTGCCAGCTCAGGCACAGCCTACAATGAGCAGTTCTTC.

The CDR3 DNA is TGTGCCACCCAGGGCTGGGACAGTCCTAACTATGGCTACACCTTC. Translated, it gives CATQGWDSPNYGYTF. The rearrangement uses TRBV10-3 and TRBJ1-2, with 7 bases fitting TRBD1. The V and J ends lost 10 bases and 0 bases, in that order; junction bases with no gene match: 11. This CDR3 comprises 15 residues. From germline, CDR1 is ENHRY and CDR2 SYGVKD.

The CDR3 region is CSVAGRFYNEQFF. DNA for the CDR3: TGCAGCGTTGCCGGGAGATTCTACAATGAGCAGTTCTTC. The chain employs TRBV29-1 and TRBJ2-1; tentative D call: TRBD2 (6 bases). The germline V gene encodes CDR1 SQVTM and CDR2 ANQGSEA. This CDR3 comprises 13 residues. Trimming removed 4 bases at V and 3 bases at J, with 10 bases between.

J is TRBJ2-2 and V is TRBV7-3, with TRBD1 as a possible D gene (6 bases). There are 18 residues in the CDR3. Germline loops: CDR1 SGHTA, CDR2 FQGTGA. V shed 0 bases and J shed 3 bases, with 17 bases lying between them. CDR3 amino acids: CASSLTYPQGRDTGELFF. CDR3 DNA sequence: TGTGCCAGCAGCTTAACGTATCCACAGGGACGGGACACCGGGGAGCTGTTTTTT.

This chain links TRBV18 with TRBJ2-3; tentatively, D is TRBD2 (5 bases). Germline-derived CDR1 and CDR2 are KGHSH and LQKENI. The CDR3 length is 13 residues. V lost 10 bases and J 1 base, leaving 12 bases between the germline ends. CDR3 sequence: CATGVVRTDTQYF. For the CDR3, the DNA is TGTGCCACCGGGGTGGTTCGCACAGATACGCAGTATTTT.

J is TRBJ2-3 and V is TRBV10-1; weak D call: TRBD2 (6 bases). The V and J ends lost 2 bases and 0 bases respectively, with 12 bases between them. The CDR3 is 16 amino acids. Germline loops: CDR1 WNHNN, CDR2 SYGVQD (reference sequence). CDR3 amino acids: CASSEGGSGSTDTQYF. CDR3 nucleotide sequence: TGCGCCAGCAGTGAGGGAGGGTCCGGGAGCACAGATACGCAGTATTTT.

V is TRBV4-2 and J is TRBJ2-7; tentatively, D is TRBD2 (5 bases). Trimming removed 1 base at V and 5 bases at J, with 21 bases between. The CDR3 covers 17 residues. Per the germline V gene, CDR1 is LGHNA and CDR2 is YNFKEQ. The CDR3 DNA is TGTGCCAGCAGCCAAGCGCTTGGTAGGGAGACAAAGAACGAGCAGTACTTC. It encodes CASSQALGRETKNEQYF.

This chain uses TRBV10-3 with TRBJ1-2, with D possibly TRBD1 on 6 matching bases. CDR3 length equals 13 residues. Deletions cut 10 bases from V and 1 base from J, with 13 bases between. Germline-derived CDR1 and CDR2 are ENHRY and SYGVKD. The CDR3 bases are TGTGCCACCACACGACAGGATAACTATGGCTACACCTTC. This codes for CATTRQDNYGYTF.

The rearrangement uses TRBV3-1 (or the pseudogene TRBV3-2) and TRBJ1-2, with D possibly being TRBD1 (6 bases). Germline-derived CDR1 and CDR2 are LGHDT and YNNKEL (reference sequence). The CDR3 totals 17 residues. The V end was cut by 2 bases, the J end by 4 bases, with 20 bases between. CDR3 in amino acids: CASSQYGQGWVGYGYTF. In DNA, the CDR3 is TGTGCCAGCAGCCAATATGGGCAGGGGTGGGTCGGCTATGGCTACACCTTC.